Listed below are T cell receptor beta chains from one sample, sequenced in a study of cytomegalovirus exposure and HLA in healthy donors. Clones were read by immunoSEQ multiplex PCR, and TCRdb kept only the in-frame ones, dropping some. The data contain some 270,000 clones, 80% of them singletons. Sequences were obtained from PBMCs. These receptors originate from a girl aged 2-10 years in good health and CMV-seronegative. Both conserved end residues are part of each CDR3. The order of the fields is D gene, J gene, V gene, clone size, CDR3 protein, CDR3 DNA. D genes are given only for firm matches. Not every row has a clone size; where given, it reads once, few, many or a size class.

d_gene: TRBD2
j_gene: TRBJ2-1
v_gene: TRBV27
abundance: NA
CDR3aa: CASSGPSGGTEQFF
CDR3nt: TGTGCCAGCAGTGGGCCTAGCGGGGGGACCGAGCAGTTCTTC

d_gene: NA
j_gene: TRBJ2-3
v_gene: TRBV5-1
abundance: NA
CDR3aa: CASSLEGLRVHTDTQYF
CDR3nt: TGCGCCAGCAGCTTGGAAGGATTGCGGGTTCACACAGATACGCAGTATTTT

d_gene: TRBD1
j_gene: TRBJ1-5
v_gene: TRBV19
abundance: once
CDR3aa: CASSSRQGKTFGQPQHF
CDR3nt: TGTGCCAGTAGTTCCCGACAGGGAAAGACCTTTGGTCAGCCCCAGCATTTT

d_gene: NA
j_gene: TRBJ2-5
v_gene: TRBV21-1
abundance: few
CDR3aa: CARAGICLAGGPWETQYF
CDR3nt: TGTGCCAGGGCGGGAATTTGTCTAGCGGGAGGGCCGTGGGAGACCCAGTACTTC

d_gene: TRBD2
j_gene: TRBJ2-1
v_gene: TRBV25-1
abundance: NA
CDR3aa: CASSEPSGGHNEQFF
CDR3nt: TGTGCCAGCAGTGAACCTAGCGGGGGCCACAATGAGCAGTTCTTC

d_gene: TRBD1
j_gene: TRBJ1-2
v_gene: TRBV7-8
abundance: once
CDR3aa: CASSHLLTPGQGYGYTF
CDR3nt: TGTGCCAGCAGCCATCTTTTGACTCCGGGACAGGGCTATGGCTACACCTTC

d_gene: NA
j_gene: TRBJ2-5
v_gene: TRBV5-4
abundance: NA
CDR3aa: CASSLGVLARETQYF
CDR3nt: TGTGCCAGCAGCTTGGGGGTTTTAGCCAGAGAGACCCAGTACTTC

d_gene: NA
j_gene: TRBJ2-5
v_gene: TRBV28
abundance: few
CDR3aa: CASSLRETQYF
CDR3nt: TGTGCCAGCAGTTTACGAGAGACCCAGTACTTC

d_gene: NA
j_gene: TRBJ2-3
v_gene: TRBV6-4
abundance: once
CDR3aa: CASSLTETRTDTQYF
CDR3nt: TGTGCCAGCAGCCTGACCGAGACTCGCACAGATACGCAGTATTTT

d_gene: NA
j_gene: TRBJ2-2
v_gene: TRBV29-1
abundance: NA
CDR3aa: CSVGQINTGELFF
CDR3nt: TGCAGCGTCGGACAGATAAACACCGGGGAGCTGTTTTTT

d_gene: NA
j_gene: TRBJ2-1
v_gene: TRBV29-1
abundance: NA
CDR3aa: CSVVRALDNEQFF
CDR3nt: TGCAGCGTTGTCAGGGCTCTTGACAATGAGCAGTTCTTC

d_gene: NA
j_gene: TRBJ2-7
v_gene: TRBV5-1
abundance: NA
CDR3aa: CASSSGGGEQYF
CDR3nt: TGCGCCAGCAGCAGCGGCGGAGGGGAGCAGTACTTC

d_gene: NA
j_gene: TRBJ2-5
v_gene: TRBV5-1
abundance: NA
CDR3aa: CASSLSRSQETQYF
CDR3nt: TGCGCCAGCAGCTTGTCGCGGAGCCAAGAGACCCAGTACTTC

d_gene: NA
j_gene: TRBJ2-3
v_gene: TRBV11-2
abundance: NA
CDR3aa: CASSLGRVPSTDTQYF
CDR3nt: TGTGCCAGCAGCTTAGGTCGGGTCCCTAGCACAGATACGCAGTATTTT

d_gene: NA
j_gene: TRBJ1-6
v_gene: TRBV7-9
abundance: NA
CDR3aa: CASHGAANSPLHF
CDR3nt: TGTGCCAGCCATGGGGCGGCTAATTCACCCCTCCACTTT

d_gene: TRBD1
j_gene: TRBJ2-7
v_gene: TRBV7-9
abundance: once
CDR3aa: CASSLGSGQGEYEQYF
CDR3nt: TGTGCCAGCAGCTTAGGTTCCGGACAGGGGGAATACGAGCAGTACTTC

d_gene: NA
j_gene: TRBJ1-5
v_gene: TRBV7-2
abundance: NA
CDR3aa: CASSLNPRDQPQHF
CDR3nt: TGTGCCAGCAGCTTAAATCCGCGAGATCAGCCCCAGCATTTT

d_gene: NA
j_gene: TRBJ2-4
v_gene: TRBV7-2
abundance: NA
CDR3aa: CASNPGGENIQYF
CDR3nt: TGTGCCAGCAACCCGGGCGGGGAAAACATTCAGTACTTC

d_gene: NA
j_gene: TRBJ2-7
v_gene: TRBV16
abundance: NA
CDR3aa: CASSQSEGSVHEQYF
CDR3nt: TGTGCCAGCAGCCAATCGGAGGGTTCGGTCCACGAGCAGTACTTC

d_gene: NA
j_gene: TRBJ2-6
v_gene: TRBV7-9
abundance: NA
CDR3aa: CASSPHEPGFSGANVLTF
CDR3nt: TGTGCCAGCAGTCCACACGAACCGGGATTCTCTGGGGCCAACGTCCTGACTTTC

d_gene: TRBD1
j_gene: TRBJ2-7
v_gene: TRBV30
abundance: NA
CDR3aa: CAWGGQGSYEQYF
CDR3nt: TGTGCCTGGGGGGGACAGGGGTCCTACGAGCAGTACTTC

d_gene: TRBD2
j_gene: TRBJ2-7
v_gene: TRBV10-1
abundance: once
CDR3aa: CASSGVAGPPYEQYF
CDR3nt: TGCGCCAGCAGTGGTGTAGCGGGACCTCCCTACGAGCAGTACTTC

d_gene: TRBD1
j_gene: TRBJ2-7
v_gene: TRBV7-8
abundance: NA
CDR3aa: CASSPSTGTGAYEQYF
CDR3nt: TGTGCCAGCAGCCCCAGTACCGGGACAGGGGCCTACGAGCAGTACTTC